One and the same sample provided the 2 T cell receptor beta chains below, sequenced in a study of shared clonotypes between healthy human individuals. The assay was immunoSEQ multiplex PCR, and TCRdb's table has in-frame clones only and misses some. The data contain about 2 million clones, around 96% of them singletons. CD8 cells classed as naive were CD45RO-negative and positively selected for CCR7, excluding terminally differentiated effector memory CD45RA+ cells. Sequenced: naive CD8+ T cells sorted from blood. The receptors here all came from a man aged 18-30 years in good health.

This clone was counted once. This chain's CDR3 is CASSVGGTDTQYF. The CDR3 DNA reads as TGTGCCAGCAGTGTGGGGGGCACAGATACGCAGTATTTT. The genes are TRBV25-1 and TRBJ2-3, with D possibly being TRBD1 or TRBD2 (5 bases each). The CDR3 contains 13 residues. Germline V gene sequence: CDR1 MGHDK, CDR2 SYGVNS. Trimming took 4 bases from V and 1 from J, leaving 6 bases between them.

This chain joins TRBV4-3 and TRBJ2-1; TRBD2 is a possible D gene (5 bases). The germline V and J ends were trimmed by 3 bases and 9 bases, with 15 bases remaining between them. This CDR3 region has 14 residues. In germline, CDR1 is LGHNA, CDR2 YSLEER. CDR3 coding DNA: TGCGCCAGCAGCCAGGTAGAGGGCTTAAGTGAGCAGTTCTTC. Translated: CASSQVEGLSEQFF.